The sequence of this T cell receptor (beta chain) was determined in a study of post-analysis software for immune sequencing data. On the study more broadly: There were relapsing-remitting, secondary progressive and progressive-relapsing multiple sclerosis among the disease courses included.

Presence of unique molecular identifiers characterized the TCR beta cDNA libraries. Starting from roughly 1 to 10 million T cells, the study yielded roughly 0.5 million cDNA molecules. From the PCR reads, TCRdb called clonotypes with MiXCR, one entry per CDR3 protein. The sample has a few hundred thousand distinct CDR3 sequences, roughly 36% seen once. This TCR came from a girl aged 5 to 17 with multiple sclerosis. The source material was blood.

The CDR3 coding sequence is TGCAGTGCTAGAGATCTAGGAGCCCGTGGCGCTGAAGCTTTCTTT. Its protein product is CSARDLGARGAEAFF. This sequence joins TRBV20-1 and TRBJ1-1; D is uncertain. This CDR3 is built from 15 residues. CDR1 and CDR2 from the germline V gene are DFQATT and SNEGSKA (reference sequence). V was trimmed by 0 bases and J by 6 bases, leaving 17 bases between them.